The entry that follows covers one TCR beta chain sequence. The sample originates from a study of blood T cell repertoires in COVID-19. At the level of the study: Samples came from the United States, Italy and Spain, spanning acute and convalescent COVID-19. The cDNA or gDNA used as material had been derived from T cells, B-cell-depleted T cells, or PBMCs.

The CDR3 extends over 14 amino acids. V was shortened by 5 bases and J by 8 bases, with 15 bases between the two germline ends. Germline lookup yields CDR1 MDHEN and CDR2 SYDVKM. Membership in each cohort depended on participant-reported clinical history. What the recovered Cohort 3 donors had was two negative PCRs, clearance, or symptom resolution. Assay used: immunoSEQ multiplex PCR; TCRdb lists only in-frame clones, some missing. The data hold a few hundred thousand clones, with 70% to 90% observed a single time. The V and J genes are TRBV28 and TRBJ1-4, with a weak D call TRBD1 (5 bases). Sequenced input: PBMCs or T cells enriched from blood (not recorded which). The clonotype originates from a woman aged 25-40 years who had recovered from COVID-19. The CDR3 region is CASSLGGVGEKLFF. The CDR3 DNA reads as TGTGCCAGCAGTCTGGGAGGGGTCGGGGAAAAACTGTTTTTT.